Given below is one TCR beta chain in context. The data belong to a study of T cells after yellow fever vaccination. TCRdb re-called the 5' RACE reads with MiXCR, one entry per CDR3 protein. The sample has around 600,000 distinct CDR3 sequences; roughly 12% are singletons. This TCR derives from a man aged 25-45 years who received the YFV17D yellow fever vaccine. This sample comprised PBMCs, obtained on the day of the yellow fever booster vaccination.

This chain's CDR3 is CASSPGQGTSSYNEQFF. The CDR3 bases are TGCGCCAGCAGCCCGGGACAGGGGACGAGCTCCTACAATGAGCAGTTCTTC. The rearrangement joins TRBV5-1 to TRBJ2-1; 10 bases agree with TRBD1. J was trimmed by 0 bases and V by 4 bases; bases with no gene match: 7. Germline-derived CDR1 and CDR2 are SGHRS and YFSETQ. The CDR3 spans 17 residues.